This T cell receptor beta chain was sequenced for a study of T cells in localized non-small cell lung cancer. Study-wide findings and caveats: Tumor trailed uninvolved adjacent lung in T cell clonality, which peaked there.

Here immunoSEQ multiplex PCR was the method, and the copy in TCRdb shows in-frame clones only, minus some. Counted here are more than 20,000 clones, approximately 90% occurring once; the ten biggest clones make up approximately 22%. In germline, CDR1 is WNHNN, CDR2 SYGVQD (reference sequence). This CDR3 region has 19 residues. Trimming stripped 4 bases from V and 1 base from J, with 22 bases between. As regards this clone: The target antigen is unknown.

The starting material was PBMCs, obtained before any cancer treatment. The clonotype originates from a man between 40 and 75 years old with stage II squamous cell lung carcinoma. This chain uses TRBV10-1 with TRBJ2-2; tentative D call: TRBD2 (8 bases). CDR3 sequence (DNA): TGCGCCAGCAGTGCCTCCCTAAAGCGGGGGACAGTGAACACCGGGGAGCTGTTTTTT. As protein: CASSASLKRGTVNTGELFF.